This T cell receptor beta chain was captured in a study of shared clonotypes between healthy human individuals. For the study at large: Every donor yielded three CD4 naive, three CD4 memory, two CD8 naive and one CD8 memory plate. Study-level points and caveats: Compared with clonotypes that all four donors shared, non-shared clonotypes had lower generation probabilities. Several donors had around 5% of their naive CD4 clonotypes in common. Naive subsets generally exceeded memory subsets in estimated richness.

Assay: immunoSEQ multiplex PCR; the TCRdb copy retains only in-frame clones and omits some. The sample holds about 730,000 clones, 55% to 80% seen once. The CDR3 loop spans 16 amino acids. Trimming cost V 1 base and J 5 bases, with 15 bases left between them. CDR1 and CDR2 from the germline V gene are MNHEY and SMNVEV (reference sequence). Turning to this clone: The antigen remains unidentified.

The rearrangement joins TRBV27 to TRBJ1-5; a weak D match, TRBD1 (6 bases). This sequence was found in a woman in her 30s in good health. The sample comprised memory CD4+ T cells sorted from blood. Indicated subset: CD45RA-negative fraction. CDR3 residues: CASSLWGRGIDQPQHF. The CDR3 bases are TGTGCCAGCAGTTTATGGGGGCGTGGAATCGATCAGCCCCAGCATTTT.